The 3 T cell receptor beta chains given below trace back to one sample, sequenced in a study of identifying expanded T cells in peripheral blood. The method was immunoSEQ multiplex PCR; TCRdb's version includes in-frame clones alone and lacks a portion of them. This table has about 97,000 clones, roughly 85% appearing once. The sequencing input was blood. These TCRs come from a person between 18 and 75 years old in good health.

This CDR3 reads CAISPGQGANTGELFF. The DNA of the CDR3 is TGTGCCATCAGTCCCGGACAGGGGGCAAACACCGGGGAGCTGTTTTTT. J is TRBJ2-2 and V is TRBV10-3; TRBD1 matches 11 bases. The CDR3 covers 16 residues. Unmatched junction bases numbered 4, after V lost 5 bases and J lost 2 bases. Germline V gene data show CDR1 as ENHRY and CDR2 as SYGVKD.

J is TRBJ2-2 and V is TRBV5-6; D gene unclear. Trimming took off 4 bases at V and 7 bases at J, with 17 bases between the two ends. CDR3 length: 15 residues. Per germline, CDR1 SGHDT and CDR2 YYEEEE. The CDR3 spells CASSASTGRRGELFF. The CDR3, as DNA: TGTGCCAGCAGCGCATCGACCGGGCGCCGCGGGGAGCTGTTTTTT.

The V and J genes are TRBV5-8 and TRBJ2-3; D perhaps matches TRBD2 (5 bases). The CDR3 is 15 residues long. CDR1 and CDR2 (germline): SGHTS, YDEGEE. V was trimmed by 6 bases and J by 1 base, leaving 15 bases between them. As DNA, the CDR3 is TGTGCCAGCAAATCGGGGAGCGTAGGCACAGATACGCAGTATTTT. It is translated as CASKSGSVGTDTQYF.